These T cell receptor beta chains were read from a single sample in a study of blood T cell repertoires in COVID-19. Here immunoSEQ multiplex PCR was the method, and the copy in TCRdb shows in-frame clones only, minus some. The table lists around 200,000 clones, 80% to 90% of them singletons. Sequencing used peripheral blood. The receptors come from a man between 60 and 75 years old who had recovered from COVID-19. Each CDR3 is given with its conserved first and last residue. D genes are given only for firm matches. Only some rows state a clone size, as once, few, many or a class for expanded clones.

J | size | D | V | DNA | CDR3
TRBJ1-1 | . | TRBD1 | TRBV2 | TGTGCCACCGGGACAGGGAAGACTGAAGCTTTCTTT | CATGTGKTEAFF
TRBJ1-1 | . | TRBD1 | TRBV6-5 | TGTGCCAGCAGAGACTACAGGGGTACTGAAGCTTTCTTT | CASRDYRGTEAFF
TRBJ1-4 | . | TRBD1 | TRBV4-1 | TGCGCCAGCAGCCAAGGCCAGGGGGGACATTCTAGGTTAGTGGGTGAAAAACTGTTTTTT | CASSQGQGGHSRLVGEKLFF
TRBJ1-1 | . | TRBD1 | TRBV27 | TGTGCCAGCAGCCCCAGGGGGACGGTCAACACTGAAGCTTTCTTT | CASSPRGTVNTEAFF
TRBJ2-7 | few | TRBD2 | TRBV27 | TGTGCCAGCAGTTTTACAGGGACTAGGGAGCAGTACTTC | CASSFTGTREQYF
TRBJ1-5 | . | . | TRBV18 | TGTGCCAGCTCACCACGGCAGTCCGTCCAGCCCCAGCATTTT | CASSPRQSVQPQHF
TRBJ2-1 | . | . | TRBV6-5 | TGTGCCAGCACTGCGGGAAGCTCCTACAATGAGCAGTTCTTC | CASTAGSSYNEQFF
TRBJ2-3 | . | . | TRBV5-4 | TGTGCCAGCAGCTTGGAAGGGGGAGATACGCAGTATTTT | CASSLEGGDTQYF
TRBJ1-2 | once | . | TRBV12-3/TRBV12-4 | TGTGCCAGCAGTTTTGAGGGTAGAGAGGGCTACACCTTC | CASSFEGREGYTF
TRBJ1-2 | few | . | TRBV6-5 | TGTGCCAGCATCTTCACAGAAAACTATGGCTACACCTTC | CASIFTENYGYTF
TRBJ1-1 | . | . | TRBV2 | TGTGCCAGCAGTTTGGGCTCGGCCACTGAAGCTTTCTTT | CASSLGSATEAFF
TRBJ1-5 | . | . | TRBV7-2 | TGTGCCAGCAGCTTACGAGAATATCAGCCCCAGCATTTT | CASSLREYQPQHF
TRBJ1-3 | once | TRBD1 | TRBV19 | TGTGCCAGTAGTCCCTTGACAGGGGTCTCTGGAAACACCATATATTTT | CASSPLTGVSGNTIYF
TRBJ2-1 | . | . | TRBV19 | TGTGCCAGCAGGGCCCTGGGAGGCGGGACCTACAATGAGCAGTTCTTC | CASRALGGGTYNEQFF
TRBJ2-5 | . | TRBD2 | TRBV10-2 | TGCGCCAGCAGTCCTCCTAGCGGGGGGTTAGAGACCCAGTACTTC | CASSPPSGGLETQYF
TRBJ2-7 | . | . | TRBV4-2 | TGTGCCAGCAGCCAAGGGCGACAGCTCCCCGAGCAGTACTTC | CASSQGRQLPEQYF
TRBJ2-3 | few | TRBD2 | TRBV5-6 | TGTGCCAGCAGCCCACCGGGGACTAGGTCCACAGATACGCAGTATTTT | CASSPPGTRSTDTQYF
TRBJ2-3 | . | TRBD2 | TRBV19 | TGTGCCAGTAGCACCGGCCAGGTTAGCGGGGCCTTCACAGATACGCAGTATTTT | CASSTGQVSGAFTDTQYF
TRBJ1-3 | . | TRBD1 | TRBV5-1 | TGCGCCAGCAGCTTGCAGACAGGGAGAGTCACTGGAAACACCATATATTTT | CASSLQTGRVTGNTIYF
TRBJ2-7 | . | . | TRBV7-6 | TGTGCCAGCAGCTTAAGCGGCATGGAGCAGGGGCTTAGCTCCTACGAGCAGTACTTC | CASSLSGMEQGLSSYEQYF
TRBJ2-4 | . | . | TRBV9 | TGTGCCCCGTCCGCAGGCGAGCTCATTCAGTACTTC | CAPSAGELIQYF
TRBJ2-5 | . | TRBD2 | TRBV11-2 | TGTGCCAGCAGCTTCGGGGGGTACCAAGAGACCCAGTACTTC | CASSFGGYQETQYF
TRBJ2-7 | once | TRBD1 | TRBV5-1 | TGCGCCAGCAGCTTTACAGGGGGTGACACCTACGAGCAGTACTTC | CASSFTGGDTYEQYF
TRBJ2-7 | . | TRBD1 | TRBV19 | TGTGCCAGTAGTCCCCCCGGGACAGGGGCCGAGCAGTACTTC | CASSPPGTGAEQYF
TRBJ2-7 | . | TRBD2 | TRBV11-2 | TGTGCCAGCAGCCACCCCGGACTAGCGAACGAGCAGTACTTC | CASSHPGLANEQYF
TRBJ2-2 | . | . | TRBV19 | TGTGCCAGTAGTATAGATCGGATCAGGGAAGGTTATACCGGGGAGCTGTTTTTT | CASSIDRIREGYTGELFF
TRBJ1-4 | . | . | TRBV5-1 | TGCGCCAGCAGCTTGATGGGGCAGATAGGGGAAAAACTGTTTTTT | CASSLMGQIGEKLFF
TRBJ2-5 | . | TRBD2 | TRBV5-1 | TGCGCCAGCAGCTTGGATACTAGCGGGTTCGGAGGGACCCAGTACTTC | CASSLDTSGFGGTQYF
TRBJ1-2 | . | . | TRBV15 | TGTGCCACCAGGGCAAACAGGGCGCGGAAGGAGAATGGCTACACCTTC | CATRANRARKENGYTF
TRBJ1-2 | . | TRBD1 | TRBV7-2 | TGTGCCAGCAGCGCGCAGGGGGGTAACTATGGCTACACCTTC | CASSAQGGNYGYTF
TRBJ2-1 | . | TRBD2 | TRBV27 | TGTGCCAGCAGTTTCTTAGGACTAGTTGAAAAGCAGTTCTTC | CASSFLGLVEKQFF
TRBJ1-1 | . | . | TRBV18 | TGTGCCAGCTCGTACCAGGAGGGGAGCACTGAAGCTTTCTTT | CASSYQEGSTEAFF
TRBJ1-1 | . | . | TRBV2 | TGTGCCAGCAGCGAGACTTGGTCCCTCCGCACTGAAGCTTTCTTT | CASSETWSLRTEAFF
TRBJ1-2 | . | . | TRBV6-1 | TGTGCCAGCAGTGAAGCGCGTGGGCAGTGGGTCTATGGCTACACCTTC | CASSEARGQWVYGYTF
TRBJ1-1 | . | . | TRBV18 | TGTGCCAGCTCACCACAGGGAGGGGACACTGAAGCTTTCTTT | CASSPQGGDTEAFF
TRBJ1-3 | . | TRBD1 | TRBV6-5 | TGTGCCAGCACTCCTCGGACAGGCTCTGGAAACACCATATATTTT | CASTPRTGSGNTIYF
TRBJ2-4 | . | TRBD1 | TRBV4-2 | TGTGCCAGCAGCCAGACTCGACAGGGAAACATTCAGTACTTC | CASSQTRQGNIQYF
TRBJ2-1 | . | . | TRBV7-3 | TGTGCCAGCAGCTTAACCGGTAGAAGTGAGCAGTTCTTC | CASSLTGRSEQFF
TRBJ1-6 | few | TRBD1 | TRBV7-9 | TGTGCCAGCAGCCGTTTTACAGGGGCGGCGGCACCCCTCCACTTT | CASSRFTGAAAPLHF
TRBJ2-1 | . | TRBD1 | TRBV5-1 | TGCGCCAGCAGCTTGTGGACAGGGGATGAGCAGTTCTTC | CASSLWTGDEQFF
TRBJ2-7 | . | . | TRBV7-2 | TGTGCCAGCAGCTTAGTTTCCGGGAAATACGAGCAGTACTTC | CASSLVSGKYEQYF
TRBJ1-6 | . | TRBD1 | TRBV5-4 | TGTGCCAGCAGCTCCCTAAGCGGACAGGGGGTGAATTCACCCCTCCACTTT | CASSSLSGQGVNSPLHF
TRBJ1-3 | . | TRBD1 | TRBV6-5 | TGTGCCAGCAGTTTACAGGGGGTATCATCTGGAAACACCATATATTTT | CASSLQGVSSGNTIYF
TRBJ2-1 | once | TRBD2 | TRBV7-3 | TGTGCCAGCAGCCGTACCGGGACTAGCGGGACCTACAATGAGCAGTTCTTC | CASSRTGTSGTYNEQFF
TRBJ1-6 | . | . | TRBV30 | TGTGCCTGGTCCGTACAGGGTTATAATTCACCCCTCCACTTT | CAWSVQGYNSPLHF
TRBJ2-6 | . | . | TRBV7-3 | TGTGCCAGCAGCCCAATCGCAGAAACAAACTCTGGGGCCAACGTCCTGACTTTC | CASSPIAETNSGANVLTF
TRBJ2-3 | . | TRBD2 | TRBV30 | TGTGCCTGGAGCGGGACTAGCGGGAGGTATCCAGATACGCAGTATTTT | CAWSGTSGRYPDTQYF
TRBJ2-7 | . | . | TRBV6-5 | TGTGCCAGCAGTTACTCCCGTCCAGACTACGAGCAGTACTTC | CASSYSRPDYEQYF
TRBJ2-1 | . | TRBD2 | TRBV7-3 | TGTGCCAGCAGTCCTAGCGGCAGCGGGAGGGTTCAAGGGCAGTTCTTC | CASSPSGSGRVQGQFF
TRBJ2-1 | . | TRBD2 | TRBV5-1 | TGCGCCAGCAGCTCGACTAGCGGACTGTACAATGAGCAGTTCTTC | CASSSTSGLYNEQFF
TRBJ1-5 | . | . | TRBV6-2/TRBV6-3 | TGTGCCAGCAGTAATCCTAATCAGCCCCAGCATTTT | CASSNPNQPQHF
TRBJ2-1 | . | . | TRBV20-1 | TGCAGTGCGGGAGTCCGTGAGCAGTTCTTC | CSAGVREQFF
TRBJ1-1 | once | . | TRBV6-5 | TGTGCCAGCAGTTACTCGAGGCAGTACACTGAAGCTTTCTTT | CASSYSRQYTEAFF
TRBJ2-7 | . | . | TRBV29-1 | TGCAGCGCCCTTAAGGGGAGGTTACAGTACTTC | CSALKGRLQYF